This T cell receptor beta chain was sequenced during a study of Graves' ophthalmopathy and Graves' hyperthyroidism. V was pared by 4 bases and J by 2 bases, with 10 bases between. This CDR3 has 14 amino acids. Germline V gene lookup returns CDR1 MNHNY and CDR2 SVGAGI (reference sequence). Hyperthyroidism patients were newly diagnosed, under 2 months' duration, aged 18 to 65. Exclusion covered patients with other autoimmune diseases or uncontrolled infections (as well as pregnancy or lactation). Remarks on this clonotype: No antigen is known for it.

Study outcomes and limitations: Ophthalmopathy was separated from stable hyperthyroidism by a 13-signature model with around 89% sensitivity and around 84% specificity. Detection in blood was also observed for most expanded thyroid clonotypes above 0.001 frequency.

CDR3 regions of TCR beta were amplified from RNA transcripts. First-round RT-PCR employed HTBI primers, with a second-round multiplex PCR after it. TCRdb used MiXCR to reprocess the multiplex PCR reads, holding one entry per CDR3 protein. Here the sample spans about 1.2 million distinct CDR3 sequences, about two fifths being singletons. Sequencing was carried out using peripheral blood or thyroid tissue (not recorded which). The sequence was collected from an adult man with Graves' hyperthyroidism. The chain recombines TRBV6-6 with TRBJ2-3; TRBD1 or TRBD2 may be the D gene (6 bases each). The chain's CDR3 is CASSSRGATDTQYF. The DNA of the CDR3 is TGTGCCAGCAGTTCTAGGGGGGCCACAGATACGCAGTATTTT.